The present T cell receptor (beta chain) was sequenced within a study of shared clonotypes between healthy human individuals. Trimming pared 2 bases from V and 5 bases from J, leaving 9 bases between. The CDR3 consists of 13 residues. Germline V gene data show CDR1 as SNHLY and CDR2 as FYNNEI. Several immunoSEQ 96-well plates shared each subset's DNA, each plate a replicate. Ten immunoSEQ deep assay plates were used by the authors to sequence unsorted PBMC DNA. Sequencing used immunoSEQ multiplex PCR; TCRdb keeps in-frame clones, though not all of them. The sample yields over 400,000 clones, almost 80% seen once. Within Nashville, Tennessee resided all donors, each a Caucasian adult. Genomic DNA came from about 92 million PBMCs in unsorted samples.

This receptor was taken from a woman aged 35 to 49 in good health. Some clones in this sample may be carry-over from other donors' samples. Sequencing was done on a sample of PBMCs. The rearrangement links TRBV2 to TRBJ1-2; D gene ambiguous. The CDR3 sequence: CASSEQNRYGYTF. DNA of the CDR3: TGTGCCAGCAGTGAACAGAACAGATATGGCTACACCTTC.